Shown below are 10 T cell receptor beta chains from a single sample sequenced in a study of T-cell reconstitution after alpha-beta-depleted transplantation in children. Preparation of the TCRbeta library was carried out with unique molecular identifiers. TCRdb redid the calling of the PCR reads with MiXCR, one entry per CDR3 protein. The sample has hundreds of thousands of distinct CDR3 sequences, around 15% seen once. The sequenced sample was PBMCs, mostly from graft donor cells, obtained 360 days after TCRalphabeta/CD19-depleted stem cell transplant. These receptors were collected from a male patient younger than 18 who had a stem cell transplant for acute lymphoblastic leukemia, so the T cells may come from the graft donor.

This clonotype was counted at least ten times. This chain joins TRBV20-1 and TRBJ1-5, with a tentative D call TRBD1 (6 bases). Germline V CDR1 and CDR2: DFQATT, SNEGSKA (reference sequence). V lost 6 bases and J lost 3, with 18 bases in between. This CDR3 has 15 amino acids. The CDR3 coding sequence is TGCAGTGCATCGAGCTCAGGGGCCCCCAATCAGCCCCAGCATTTT. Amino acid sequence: CSASSSGAPNQPQHF.

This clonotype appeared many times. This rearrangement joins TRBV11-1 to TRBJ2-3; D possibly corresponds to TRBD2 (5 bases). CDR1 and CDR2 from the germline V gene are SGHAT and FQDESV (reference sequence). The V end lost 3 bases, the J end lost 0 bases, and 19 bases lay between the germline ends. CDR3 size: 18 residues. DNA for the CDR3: TGTGCCAGCAGCTTGGTTCTAGTAGCGACTCTCAGCACAGATACGCAGTATTTT. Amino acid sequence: CASSLVLVATLSTDTQYF.

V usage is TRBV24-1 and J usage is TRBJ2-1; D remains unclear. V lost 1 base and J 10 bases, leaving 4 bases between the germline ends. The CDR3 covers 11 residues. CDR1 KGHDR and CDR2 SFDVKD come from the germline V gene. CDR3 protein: CATSDLLEQFF. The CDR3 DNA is TGTGCCACCAGTGATTTATTGGAGCAGTTCTTC.

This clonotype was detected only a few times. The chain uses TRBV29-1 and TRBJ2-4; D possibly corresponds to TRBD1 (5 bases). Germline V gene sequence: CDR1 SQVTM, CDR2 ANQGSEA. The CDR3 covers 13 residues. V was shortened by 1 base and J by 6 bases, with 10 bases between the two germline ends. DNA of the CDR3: TGCAGCGTTGAAGTGAGACAGAGAAACATTCAGTACTTC. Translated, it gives CSVEVRQRNIQYF.

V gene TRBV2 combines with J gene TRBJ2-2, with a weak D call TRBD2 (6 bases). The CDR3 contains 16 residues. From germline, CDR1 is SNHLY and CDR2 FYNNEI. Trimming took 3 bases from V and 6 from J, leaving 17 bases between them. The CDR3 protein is CASSDGGRDGSGELFF. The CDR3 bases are TGTGCCAGCAGTGACGGGGGACGAGACGGGTCCGGGGAGCTGTTTTTT.

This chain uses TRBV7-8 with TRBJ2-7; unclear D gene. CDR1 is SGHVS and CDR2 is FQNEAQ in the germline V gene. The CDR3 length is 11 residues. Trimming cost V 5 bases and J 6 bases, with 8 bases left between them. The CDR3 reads CASSPASEQYF. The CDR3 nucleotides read TGTGCCAGCAGCCCAGCTTCCGAGCAGTACTTC.

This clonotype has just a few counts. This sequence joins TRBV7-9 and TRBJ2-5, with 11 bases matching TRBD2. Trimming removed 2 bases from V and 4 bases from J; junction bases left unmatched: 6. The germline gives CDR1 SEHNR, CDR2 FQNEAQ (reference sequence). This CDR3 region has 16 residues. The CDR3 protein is CASSLNPGLAGETQYF. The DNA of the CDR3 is TGTGCCAGCAGCTTAAATCCTGGACTAGCGGGAGAGACCCAGTACTTC.

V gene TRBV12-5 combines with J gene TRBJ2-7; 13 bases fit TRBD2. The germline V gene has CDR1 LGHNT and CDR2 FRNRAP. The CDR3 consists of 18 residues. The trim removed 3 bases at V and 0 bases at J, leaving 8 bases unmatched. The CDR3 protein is CASGLGLAGVFLSYEQYF. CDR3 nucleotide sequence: TGTGCTAGTGGTTTAGGACTAGCGGGAGTTTTCCTCTCCTACGAGCAGTACTTC.

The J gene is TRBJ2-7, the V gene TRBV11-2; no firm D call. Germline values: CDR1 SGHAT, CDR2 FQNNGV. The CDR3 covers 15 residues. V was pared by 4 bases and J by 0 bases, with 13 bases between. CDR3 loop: CASSSRFGVSYEQYF. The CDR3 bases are TGTGCCAGCAGCTCCAGGTTTGGCGTCTCCTACGAGCAGTACTTC.

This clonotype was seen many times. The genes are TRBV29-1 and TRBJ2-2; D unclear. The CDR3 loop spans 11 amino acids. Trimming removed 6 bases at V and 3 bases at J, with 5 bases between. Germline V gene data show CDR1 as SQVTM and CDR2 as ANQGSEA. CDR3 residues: CSVRYTGELFF. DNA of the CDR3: TGCAGCGTCCGGTACACCGGGGAGCTGTTTTTT.